The 22 T cell receptor beta chains given below trace back to one sample, sequenced in a study of OX40 agonist ivuxolimab in advanced cancers. To prepare the library, the immunoSEQ multiplex PCR assay was applied. In its TCRdb copy, this immuneACCESS table keeps in-frame sequences only and misses some clones. Where compared with another copy, unresolved V genes explain less than half of these, and the others have no known cause. The sample contains 57,000 or so clones, 70% to 90% of them found a single time. Approximately 4.7% of the sample rests with the top ten. The sample in question was CD4+ or CD8+ T cells sorted from blood, obtained in a trial of the OX40 agonist ivuxolimab. Receptors originate from an adult with an advanced solid tumor such as melanoma, head and neck, liver or kidney cancer.

The chain combines TRBV6-4 with TRBJ2-3, with 11 bases matching TRBD1. Looked up from germline, CDR1 is MRHNA and CDR2 is SNTAGT. V shed 5 bases, J shed 5 bases, and the junction held 3 bases outside the gene matches. CDR3 size: 14 residues. The DNA for the CDR3 is TGTGCCAGCAGTCGGACAGGGGGCGGAGATACGCAGTATTTT. Translated, it gives CASSRTGGGDTQYF.

Written as DNA, the CDR3 is TGTGCCAGCAGGGGCGGAATCTATGGCTACACCTTC. Its translation: CASRGGIYGYTF. The V call is TRBV9, the J call TRBJ1-2; D remains ambiguous. Germline CDR1 and CDR2: SGDLS and YYNGEE. This CDR3 spans 12 amino acids. V was trimmed by 5 bases and J by 4 bases, leaving 9 bases between them.

The rearrangement joins TRBV5-1 to TRBJ1-1; 7 bases match TRBD1. Germline assignment: CDR1 SGHRS and CDR2 YFSETQ. V shed 2 bases, J shed 5 bases, and the junction held 9 bases outside the gene matches. This CDR3 contains 15 residues. CDR3: CASSFEGGEGTEAFF. Here the CDR3 DNA reads TGCGCCAGCAGCTTTGAAGGGGGCGAGGGGACTGAAGCTTTCTTT.

The V and J genes are TRBV5-4 and TRBJ2-1; tentatively, D is TRBD2 (5 bases). CDR1 and CDR2 (germline): SGHNT, YYREEE (reference sequence). Trimming shortened V by 5 bases and J by 4 bases, and 10 bases separated the two germline ends. The CDR3 has 13 residues. CDR3 sequence: CASRRESYNEQFF. The CDR3 DNA is TGTGCCAGCAGGAGGGAGTCGTACAATGAGCAGTTCTTC.

The chain recombines TRBV6-5 with TRBJ2-1, with unresolved D. The CDR3 spans 13 residues. V was cut by 9 bases and J by 2 bases, with 11 bases left in between. In germline, CDR1 is MNHEY, CDR2 SVGAGI. CDR3 coding DNA: TGTGCCAGTGCATCCTTACCCTACAATGAGCAGTTCTTC. This sequence encodes CASASLPYNEQFF.

The chain joins TRBV7-3 to TRBJ2-1, with TRBD2 identical over 7 bases. The V gene's germline CDR1 is SGHTA and CDR2 FQGTGA. The CDR3 is 13 residues long. V was pared by 5 bases and J by 8 bases, with 6 bases of the junction left unmatched. CDR3 coding DNA: TGTGCCAGCAGCCAATTGGCGGGAGATGAGCAGTTCTTC. Protein product: CASSQLAGDEQFF.

The rearrangement joins TRBV5-4 to TRBJ2-7, with TRBD2 matching over 7 bases. Trimming cost V 7 bases and J 3 bases; bases outside gene matches: 7. The CDR3 loop spans 13 amino acids. Per the germline V gene, CDR1 is SGHNT and CDR2 is YYREEE (reference sequence). The CDR3 DNA reads TGTGCCAGCGAACTAGCGCTTTACTACGAGCAGTACTTC. Its protein product is CASELALYYEQYF. The whole variable domain, filled in from reference TRBV5-4 and TRBJ2-7, reads ETGVTQSPTHLIKTRGQQVTLRCSSQSGHNTVSWYQQALGQGPQFIFQYYREEENGRGNFPPRFSGLQFPNYSSELNVNALELDDSALYLCASELALYYEQYFGPGTRLTVT.

This chain uses TRBV5-6 with TRBJ2-3; TRBD1 might be the D (6 bases). Per the germline V gene, CDR1 is SGHDT and CDR2 is YYEEEE. The CDR3 spans 15 residues. V dropped 4 bases and J dropped 1 base, with 13 bases sitting between them. The CDR3 sequence is CASSRQAPGTDTQYF. In nucleotides, the CDR3 is TGTGCCAGCAGCAGACAGGCCCCAGGCACAGATACGCAGTATTTT.

This CDR3 reads CASSPTDRGGETQYF. CDR3 nucleotides: TGTGCCAGCTCACCGACGGACAGGGGTGGTGAGACCCAGTACTTC. V usage is TRBV18 and J usage is TRBJ2-5, with TRBD1 matching over 9 bases. From germline, CDR1 is KGHSH and CDR2 LQKENI. V was pared by 3 bases and J by 5 bases, with 7 bases of the junction left unmatched. CDR3 length: 15 amino acids.

CDR3 bases: TGTGCCAGCAGCCGACAGGGTGGCAATCAGCCCCAGCATTTT. It codes for CASSRQGGNQPQHF. The chain couples TRBV5-5 to TRBJ1-5, with 7 nucleotides matching TRBD1. CDR1 SGHKS and CDR2 YYEKEE come from the germline V gene (reference sequence). J was trimmed by 2 bases and V by 4 bases; bases with no gene match: 3. The CDR3 totals 14 residues. Combining the CDR3 with reference TRBV5-5 and TRBJ1-5 gives the whole variable domain DAGVTQSPTHLIKTRGQQVTLRCSPISGHKSVSWYQQVLGQGPQFIFQYYEKEERGRGNFPDRFSARQFPNYSSELNVNALLLGDSALYLCASSRQGGNQPQHFGDGTRLSIL.

The genes are TRBV28 and TRBJ2-3; 10 positions agree with TRBD1. The length of the CDR3 is 16 residues. CDR1 is MDHEN, CDR2 SYDVKM, per germline. V shed 2 bases, J shed 2 bases, and the junction held 4 bases outside the gene matches. CDR3 nucleotide sequence: TGTGCCAGCAGTTTAGGGACAGGGGTCTTCACAGATACGCAGTATTTT. Translated: CASSLGTGVFTDTQYF.

V is TRBV11-2 and J is TRBJ1-2; tentative D call: TRBD1 (6 bases). CDR1 is SGHAT and CDR2 is FQNNGV in the germline V gene. V lost 1 base and J lost 6, with 12 bases in between. This CDR3 region has 14 residues. The CDR3 DNA reads as TGTGCCAGCAGCTTAGTCCGGGGGCTCGATGGCTACACCTTC. It specifies CASSLVRGLDGYTF.

This sequence joins TRBV27 and TRBJ2-7; D is ambiguous. The V end lost 1 base, the J end lost 3 bases, and 10 bases lay between the germline ends. CDR1 and CDR2 from the germline V gene are MNHEY and SMNVEV (reference sequence). The CDR3 sequence is 14 residues long. CDR3 residues: CASSLYPNLYEQYF. The CDR3 nucleotides read TGTGCCAGCAGTTTATACCCTAACCTCTACGAGCAGTACTTC.

CDR3: CASSLTTGVTVEQYF. CDR3 DNA sequence: TGCGCCAGCAGCTTGACGACAGGGGTGACCGTCGAGCAGTACTTC. The chain links TRBV5-1 to TRBJ2-7; 8 nucleotides align to TRBD1. With 1 base clipped from V and 6 bases from J, the junction kept 9 bases outside the gene matches. CDR1 is SGHRS and CDR2 is YFSETQ in the germline V gene. The CDR3 spans 15 residues.

This clone was seen a handful of times. V gene TRBV30 combines with J gene TRBJ1-1; 8 positions agree with TRBD1. This CDR3 contains 14 residues. The V gene end was trimmed by 4 bases and the J gene end by 1 base; junction bases not matched to a gene: 5. The germline V gene has CDR1 GTSNPN and CDR2 SVGIG (reference sequence). CDR3 loop: CAWNQGARNTEAFF. The CDR3 DNA is TGTGCCTGGAATCAGGGGGCGCGGAACACTGAAGCTTTCTTT.

This chain links TRBV4-1 with TRBJ2-1; 9 nucleotides match TRBD2. This CDR3 is 15 amino acids long. With V trimmed by 4 bases and J by 4 bases, 5 bases remained unmatched. Germline loops: CDR1 MGHRA, CDR2 YSYEKL. The CDR3 DNA reads as TGCGCCAGCAGCCCATGGACTAGCGTATACAATGAGCAGTTCTTC. Protein sequence: CASSPWTSVYNEQFF.

This clone was seen just once. V and J are TRBV5-4 and TRBJ1-4; no firm D call. V was trimmed by 1 base and J by 5 bases, leaving 9 bases between them. Germline assignment: CDR1 SGHNT and CDR2 YYREEE (reference sequence). CDR3 length: 14 residues. Written as DNA, the CDR3 is TGTGCCAGCAGCTTGATGGAGGAAAATGAAAAACTGTTTTTT. Translated: CASSLMEENEKLFF.

The chain recombines TRBV19 with TRBJ2-1; D ambiguous. Between the trimmed V and J ends, which lost 4 bases and 0 bases, there was a span of 16 bases. Germline CDR1 is LNHDA and CDR2 is SQIVND (reference sequence). The CDR3 spans 17 residues. The CDR3 nucleotides read TGTGCCAGTAGTAACCCAAACAGAGGAAGCTCCTACAATGAGCAGTTCTTC. Its protein is CASSNPNRGSSYNEQFF.

The genes are TRBV9 and TRBJ2-5; TRBD2 matches 8 bases. The ends lost 3 bases at V and 3 bases at J; junction bases unmatched: 7. Germline V CDR1 and CDR2: SGDLS, YYNGEE. The CDR3 contains 15 residues. The CDR3 region is CASSEESGGKETQYF. CDR3 nucleotides: TGTGCCAGCAGCGAGGAGAGCGGGGGCAAAGAGACCCAGTACTTC. The full variable domain, with the rest looked up from reference TRBV9 and TRBJ2-5, is DSGVTQTPKHLITATGQRVTLRCSPRSGDLSVYWYQQSLDQGLQFLIQYYNGEERAKGNILERFSAQQFPDLHSELNLSSLELGDSALYFCASSEESGGKETQYFGPGTRLLVL.

For the CDR3, the DNA is TGCAGTGCCGAGGTCTCAGAGACCCAGTACTTC. Translation gives CSAEVSETQYF. This chain connects TRBV20-1 to TRBJ2-5; D gene ambiguous. The germline V gene encodes CDR1 DFQATT and CDR2 SNEGSKA (reference sequence). Trimming removed 6 bases at V and 4 bases at J, with 9 bases between. The CDR3 loop spans 11 amino acids.

Turning to this clone: At one boundary the junction diverges from the germline segment, which might be a read error. The J gene is TRBJ2-7, the V gene TRBV4-2; 8 positions match TRBD2. Germline values: CDR1 LGHNA, CDR2 YNFKEQ. This CDR3 has 18 residues. CDR3 residues: CASSQDSRLANPSDEQYF. The CDR3 bases are TGTGCCAGCAGCCAAGATTCCCGACTAGCGAATCCCTCCGACGAGCAGTACTTC.

The V and J genes are TRBV21-1 and TRBJ2-7; TRBD2 reflects the table's D call only, with no check against the DNA. TRBV21-1 is listed as a pseudogene. The CDR3 has 16 amino acids. In DNA, the CDR3 is TGTGCCAGCAGCAAATCCCTAACGAGATACCCCTACGAGCAGTACTTC. Translation: CASSKSLTRYPYEQYF.